This TCR beta chain was found in a study of T cell repertoires in cytomegalovirus infection. The wider study: Matching HLA type, along with CMV infection, was indicated by public TCR beta signatures. Whole-study results and caveats: It was HLA-C-restricted CMV-specific TCR beta clonotypes that dominated the response ex vivo.

This clonotype occurred a few times. Antigen specificity is unknown. This CDR3 has 16 amino acids. Trimming at V came to 5 bases and at J to 1 base, leaving 6 bases not matched to a gene. Germline-derived CDR1 and CDR2 are SGHDN and FVKESK. MiXCR, applied by TCRdb to the reads, yields one record per CDR3 protein. Here the sample spans hundreds of thousands of distinct CDR3 sequences, roughly 36% being singletons. Sequences were obtained from PBMCs. The sequence came from a human donor in good health (CMV status not recorded). Some clones in this sample may be carry-over from other donors' samples. The chain recombines TRBV14 with TRBJ2-3; 10 bases match TRBD1. In nucleotides, the CDR3 is TGTGCCAGCAGCGGCCGGGACAGGGGACGCACAGATACGCAGTATTTT. Translated, it gives CASSGRDRGRTDTQYF.